This T cell receptor (beta chain) was sequenced during a study of cytomegalovirus exposure and HLA in healthy donors. Study results and caveats: Sequences of the TCR beta chain were said to predict the HLA-A and HLA-B alleles of most subjects accurately. Specificity of a few CMV-associated chains for CMV antigens was verified in vitro.

PCR was performed using 60 Vbeta and 13 Jbeta primers. Clones were read by immunoSEQ multiplex PCR, and TCRdb kept only the in-frame ones, dropping some. The table records 150,000 to 200,000 clones, about 70% of them present only once. This clone was found once. Its antigen is as yet unknown. The CDR3 has 16 amino acids. With V trimmed by 6 bases and J by 1 base, 9 bases remained unmatched. Germline V lookup: CDR1 SGHTA, CDR2 FQGNSA. Sequenced: PBMCs. This TCR was sampled from a woman under 40 in good health and CMV-seronegative. V gene TRBV7-2 combines with J gene TRBJ2-5; 9 bases are shared with TRBD1. The CDR3, as DNA: TGTGCCAGCAGTTACAGGGGGCGGGGTTTCCAAGAGACCCAGTACTTC. It yields the protein CASSYRGRGFQETQYF. The whole variable domain, remainder taken from reference TRBV7-2 and TRBJ2-5, is GAGVSQSPSNKVTEKGKDVELRCDPISGHTALYWYRQSLGQGLEFLIYFQGNSAPDKSGLPSDRFSAERTGGSVSTLTIQRTQQEDSAVYLCASSYRGRGFQETQYFGPGTRLLVL.